One sample yielded the 18 T cell receptor beta chains listed below, sequenced in a study of cytomegalovirus exposure and HLA in healthy donors. Profiled with immunoSEQ multiplex PCR; TCRdb holds only in-frame clones, not every one. This table has a few hundred thousand clones, 75% to 90% appearing once. The sample consisted of PBMCs. The source of these receptors is a young woman in good health and CMV-seronegative.

This clone was observed a single time. The chain joins TRBV9 to TRBJ2-7; possible D gene TRBD2, 6 bases. Trimming cost V 3 bases and J 4 bases, with 17 bases left between them. The length of the CDR3 is 15 residues. CDR1 is SGDLS and CDR2 is YYNGEE in the germline V gene. The CDR3 DNA reads TGTGCCAGCAGCGGGGGGGAGGATCCCCAATACGAGCAGTACTTC. Translated: CASSGGEDPQYEQYF.

This clone was detected only once. The J gene is TRBJ1-5, the V gene TRBV27; D not resolved. The germline CDR1 and CDR2 sequences are MNHEY and SMNVEV (reference sequence). The CDR3 is 16 amino acids. V was clipped by 4 bases and J by 4 bases, with 17 bases between them. DNA for the CDR3: TGTGCCAGCAGTTCCGCTGCCGGGGTTGGGAATCAGCCCCAGCATTTT. Protein sequence: CASSSAAGVGNQPQHF.

This chain uses TRBV5-6 with TRBJ1-5; 8 bases are a match to TRBD1. The ends lost 4 bases at V and 5 bases at J; junction bases unmatched: 8. CDR1 and CDR2 from the germline V gene are SGHDT and YYEEEE. The CDR3 has 15 amino acids. The chain's CDR3 is CASSQGQASHQPQHF. The CDR3 coding sequence is TGTGCCAGCAGCCAGGGACAGGCGAGCCATCAGCCCCAGCATTTT.

The chain carries TRBV7-9 and TRBJ1-1; TRBD1 agrees at 10 bases. Germline CDR1 and CDR2: SEHNR and FQNEAQ (reference sequence). V dropped 3 bases and J dropped 3; count of bases not matched to a gene: 1. This CDR3 has 14 amino acids. CDR3 sequence (DNA): TGTGCCAGCAGCTTCGGACAGGGGGACACTGAAGCTTTCTTT. Its protein product is CASSFGQGDTEAFF. Full variable domain (outside the CDR3, taken from reference TRBV7-9 and TRBJ1-1): DTGVSQNPRHKITKRGQNVTFRCDPISEHNRLYWYRQTLGQGPEFLTYFQNEAQLEKSRLLSDRFSAERPKGSFSTLEIQRTEQGDSAMYLCASSFGQGDTEAFFGQGTRLTVV.

This clone came up once. V and J are TRBV18 and TRBJ2-7; 7 positions match TRBD1. The ends lost 6 bases at V and 3 bases at J; junction bases unmatched: 11. The CDR3 has 15 residues. Germline V gene lookup returns CDR1 KGHSH and CDR2 LQKENI. The CDR3 region has the DNA TGTGCCAGCTCCCAGCGCCGACAGGGAAACTACGAGCAGTACTTC. Encoded protein: CASSQRRQGNYEQYF.

J is TRBJ1-5 and V is TRBV15, with D uncertain. Trimming left V 0 bases short and J 2 bases short, with 8 bases between. This CDR3 comprises 15 residues. From germline, CDR1 is LNHNV and CDR2 YYDKDF (reference sequence). The CDR3 region is CATSRDRQGNQPQHF. DNA of the CDR3: TGTGCCACCAGCAGAGATCGCCAGGGCAATCAGCCCCAGCATTTT.

The table lists this clone with a few counts. The chain combines TRBV9 with TRBJ2-1; 9 bases line up with TRBD2. The CDR3 loop spans 15 amino acids. CDR1 is SGDLS, CDR2 YYNGEE, per germline. Germline trimming cut 0 bases from V and 7 bases from J; bases unmatched to any gene: 5. CDR3 nucleotide sequence: TGTGCCAGCAGCGTAGATGGGACTAGCTGGAATGAGCAGTTCTTC. This sequence encodes CASSVDGTSWNEQFF.

V and J are TRBV4-2 and TRBJ2-3; 9 nucleotides match TRBD1. The CDR3 has 17 residues. From germline, CDR1 is LGHNA and CDR2 YNFKEQ. Trimming removed 0 bases from V and 4 bases from J; junction bases left unmatched: 8. CDR3 in amino acids: CASSQDLDRGSADTQYF. For the CDR3, the DNA is TGTGCCAGCAGCCAAGATCTGGACAGGGGTTCCGCAGATACGCAGTATTTT.

The CDR3 region is CASSLDQRSWGEQFF. The DNA of the CDR3 is TGTGCCAGCAGCTTAGACCAGCGGAGCTGGGGTGAGCAGTTCTTC. This chain links TRBV7-2 with TRBJ2-1; tentative D call: TRBD2 (5 bases). V lost 1 base, J lost 9 bases, and 16 bases lay in between. This CDR3 region has 15 residues. The V gene's germline CDR1 is SGHTA and CDR2 FQGNSA.

This rearrangement joins TRBV18 to TRBJ2-7; 9 bases are shared with TRBD2. The CDR3 runs 12 residues. The junction had 1 base not matched to a gene; V was cut back by 4 bases and J by 6 bases. Germline V CDR1 and CDR2: KGHSH, LQKENI. CDR3 region: CASSLTSGEQYF. Written as DNA, the CDR3 is TGTGCCAGCTCACTGACTAGCGGCGAGCAGTACTTC.

V is TRBV25-1 and J is TRBJ2-3, with D unclear. The germline V gene has CDR1 MGHDK and CDR2 SYGVNS. Trimming stripped 1 base from V and 4 bases from J, with 12 bases between. This CDR3 is built from 15 residues. The chain's CDR3 is CASSESQNRPDTQYF. CDR3 DNA: TGTGCCAGCAGTGAATCACAAAACCGCCCAGATACGCAGTATTTT. The full variable domain, with the rest looked up from reference TRBV25-1 and TRBJ2-3, is EADIYQTPRYLVIGTGKKITLECSQTMGHDKMYWYQQDPGMELHLIHYSYGVNSTEKGDLSSESTVSRIRTEHFPLTLESARPSHTSQYLCASSESQNRPDTQYFGPGTRLTVL.

The rearrangement uses TRBV9 and TRBJ1-1, with D possibly TRBD1 on 5 matching bases. The CDR3 is 14 amino acids. V was pared by 2 bases and J by 4 bases, with 12 bases between. CDR1 is SGDLS and CDR2 is YYNGEE in the germline V gene. The DNA of the CDR3 is TGTGCCAGCAGCGTCTACACAGGATTCACTGAAGCTTTCTTT. The encoded protein is CASSVYTGFTEAFF.

V and J are TRBV6-5 and TRBJ2-7, with D possibly being TRBD2 (6 bases). This CDR3 has 12 amino acids. Germline CDR1 and CDR2: MNHEY and SVGAGI. V lost 6 bases to trimming and J lost 11 bases, with 17 bases between them. The CDR3 protein is CASSRDSSWEYF. In DNA, the CDR3 is TGTGCCAGCAGCCGGGACTCTAGTTGGGAGTACTTC.

This sequence joins TRBV7-9 and TRBJ2-7; the match to TRBD1 covers 7 bases. Germline V CDR1 and CDR2: SEHNR, FQNEAQ (reference sequence). Losses at the gene ends were 5 bases for V and 2 bases for J; bases not matched to a gene: 12. The CDR3 consists of 16 residues. DNA of the CDR3: TGTGCCAGCAGCCCCACCACAGGGGTTGAGGCCTACGAGCAGTACTTC. This codes for CASSPTTGVEAYEQYF.

The V and J genes are TRBV7-2 and TRBJ2-7; D is perhaps TRBD1 (6 bases). Trimming removed 1 base at V and 2 bases at J, with 9 bases between. The germline V gene encodes CDR1 SGHTA and CDR2 FQGNSA. This CDR3 has 14 residues. Here the CDR3 reads CASSLEGHPYEQYF. Here the CDR3 DNA reads TGTGCCAGCAGCTTAGAGGGACACCCCTACGAGCAGTACTTC.

The J gene is TRBJ1-1, the V gene TRBV18; TRBD1 matches at 8 bases. CDR1 is KGHSH, CDR2 LQKENI, per germline. J was trimmed by 3 bases and V by 5 bases; bases with no gene match: 5. CDR3 size: 14 residues. The CDR3 sequence: CASSFGQGDTEAFF. DNA for the CDR3: TGTGCCAGCTCATTCGGACAGGGCGACACTGAAGCTTTCTTT.

This rearrangement joins TRBV9 to TRBJ2-5; possible D gene TRBD2, 6 bases. This CDR3 contains 16 residues. V was trimmed by 0 bases and J by 4 bases, leaving 16 bases between them. Germline CDR1 is SGDLS and CDR2 is YYNGEE. For the CDR3, the DNA is TGTGCCAGCAGCGTAGATCTCGGGAGTTTTTCAGAGACCCAGTACTTC. Its translation: CASSVDLGSFSETQYF.

This clone was found once. Here the CDR3 DNA reads TGTGCCACCCGACAGGGGAATGCAGATACGCAGTATTTT. Translated, it gives CATRQGNADTQYF. This chain links TRBV6-5 with TRBJ2-3; 8 bases are shared with TRBD1. Germline trimming cut 10 bases from V and 4 bases from J; bases unmatched to any gene: 7. Germline CDR1 is MNHEY and CDR2 is SVGAGI. The CDR3 runs 13 residues.